In this sample, the clone carrying this TCR beta chain turned up a few times. Its antigen is unknown. The sample originates from a study of T-cell reconstitution after alpha-beta-depleted transplantation in children. The CDR3 covers 14 residues. CDR1 and CDR2 from the germline V gene are DFQATT and SNEGSKA (reference sequence). V shed 3 bases, J shed 1 base, and the junction held 4 bases outside the gene matches. Whole-study findings and limits: Several hundred graft clones that had expanded were reportedly the source of alpha-beta T cells about two months after transplant. The origin of high day-60 TCRbeta diversity in some patients lay in surviving recipient T cells and thymic progenitors.

Molecular barcoding with unique molecular identifiers was used for the TCRbeta library. TCRdb processed the PCR reads anew with MiXCR; each CDR3 protein has one entry. The data hold 800,000 to 1,000,000 distinct CDR3 sequences, with roughly 29% observed a single time. The receptor was derived from a boy under two years old who had a stem cell transplant for SCID, so the T cells may come from the graft donor. Here the sequenced sample was PBMCs, mostly from graft donor cells, taken 360 days after TCRalphabeta/CD19-depleted stem cell transplant. The chain uses TRBV20-1 and TRBJ2-5; 8 nucleotides match TRBD1. Here the CDR3 DNA reads TGCAGTGCTAGGGCGGACAGGGTCCAAGAGACCCAGTACTTC. Its translation: CSARADRVQETQYF.